This record covers a single T cell receptor (beta chain). V dropped 4 bases and J dropped 7 bases, with 16 bases sitting between them. Per the germline V gene, CDR1 is GTSNPN and CDR2 is SVGIG (reference sequence). The CDR3 contains 13 residues. The sample comes from a study of blood T cell repertoires in COVID-19. Profiled with immunoSEQ multiplex PCR; TCRdb holds only in-frame clones, not every one. The table has hundreds of thousands of clones, roughly 85% seen once. The clonotype comes from a middle-aged man with COVID-19, enrolled during active disease. The material sequenced was peripheral blood. The chain has TRBV30 and TRBJ2-5; tentative D call: TRBD2 (7 bases). The DNA for the CDR3 is TGTGCCTGGATGAGCGGCGGGGGCGGGACCCAGTACTTC. Protein product: CAWMSGGGGTQYF.